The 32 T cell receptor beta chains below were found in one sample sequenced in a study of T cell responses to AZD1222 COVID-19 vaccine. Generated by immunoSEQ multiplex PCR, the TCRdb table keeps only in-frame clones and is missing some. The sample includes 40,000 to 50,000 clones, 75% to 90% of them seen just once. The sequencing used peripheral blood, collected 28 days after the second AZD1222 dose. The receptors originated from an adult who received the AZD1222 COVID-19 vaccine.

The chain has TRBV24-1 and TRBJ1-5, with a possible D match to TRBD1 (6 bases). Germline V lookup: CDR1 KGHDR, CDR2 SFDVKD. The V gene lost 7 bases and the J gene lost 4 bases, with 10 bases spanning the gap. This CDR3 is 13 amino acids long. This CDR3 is CATRPDSNQPQHF. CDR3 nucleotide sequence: TGTGCCACCAGGCCGGACAGTAATCAGCCCCAGCATTTT.

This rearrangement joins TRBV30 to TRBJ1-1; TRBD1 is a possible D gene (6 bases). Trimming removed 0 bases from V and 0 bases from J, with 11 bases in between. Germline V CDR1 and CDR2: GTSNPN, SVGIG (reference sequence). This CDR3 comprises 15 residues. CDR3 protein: CAWSVFGQMNTEAFF. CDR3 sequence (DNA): TGTGCCTGGAGTGTATTTGGACAGATGAACACTGAAGCTTTCTTT.

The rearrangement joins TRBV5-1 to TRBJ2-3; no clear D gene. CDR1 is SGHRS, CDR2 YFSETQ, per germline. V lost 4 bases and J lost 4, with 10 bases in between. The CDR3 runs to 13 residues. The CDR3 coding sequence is TGCGCCAGCAGCCCCACGATGGCAGATACGCAGTATTTT. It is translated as CASSPTMADTQYF.

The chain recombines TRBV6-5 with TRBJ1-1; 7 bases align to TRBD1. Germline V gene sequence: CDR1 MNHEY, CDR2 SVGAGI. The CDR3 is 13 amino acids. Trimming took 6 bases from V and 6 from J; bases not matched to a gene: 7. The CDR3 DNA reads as TGTGCCAGCAGCGCCATAACAGGGGCTGAAGCTTTCTTT. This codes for CASSAITGAEAFF.

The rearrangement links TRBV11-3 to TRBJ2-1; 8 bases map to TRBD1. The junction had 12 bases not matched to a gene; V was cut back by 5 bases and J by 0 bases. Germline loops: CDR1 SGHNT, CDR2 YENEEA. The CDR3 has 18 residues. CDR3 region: CASSHRQGSFNSYNEQFF. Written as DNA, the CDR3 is TGTGCCAGCAGCCACCGACAGGGGTCCTTCAACTCCTACAATGAGCAGTTCTTC.

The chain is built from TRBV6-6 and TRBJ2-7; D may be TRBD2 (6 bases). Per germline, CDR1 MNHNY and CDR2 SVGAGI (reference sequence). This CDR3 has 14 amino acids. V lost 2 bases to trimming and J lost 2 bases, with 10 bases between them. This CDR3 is CASSYTSRAYEQYF. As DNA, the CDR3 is TGTGCCAGCAGTTACACTAGCCGGGCCTACGAGCAGTACTTC.

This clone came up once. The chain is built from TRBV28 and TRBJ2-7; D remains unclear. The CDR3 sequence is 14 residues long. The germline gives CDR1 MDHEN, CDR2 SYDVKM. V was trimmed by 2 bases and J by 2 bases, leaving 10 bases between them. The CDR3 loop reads CASSLLSPAYEQYF. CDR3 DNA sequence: TGTGCCAGCAGTTTACTTTCCCCCGCCTACGAGCAGTACTTC.

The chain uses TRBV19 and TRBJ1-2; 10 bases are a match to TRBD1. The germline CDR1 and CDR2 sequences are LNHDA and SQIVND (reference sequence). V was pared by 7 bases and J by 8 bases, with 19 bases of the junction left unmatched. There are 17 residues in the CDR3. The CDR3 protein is CASKSARAGQGVYGYTF. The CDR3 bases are TGTGCCAGTAAATCCGCTCGAGCCGGACAGGGGGTTTACGGCTACACCTTC.

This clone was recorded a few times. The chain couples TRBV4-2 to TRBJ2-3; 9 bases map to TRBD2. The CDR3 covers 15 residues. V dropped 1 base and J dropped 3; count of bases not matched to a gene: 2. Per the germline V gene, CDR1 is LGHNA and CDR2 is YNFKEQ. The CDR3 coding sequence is TGTGCCAGCAGCCAAGCGACTAGCGGAACAGATACGCAGTATTTT. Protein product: CASSQATSGTDTQYF.

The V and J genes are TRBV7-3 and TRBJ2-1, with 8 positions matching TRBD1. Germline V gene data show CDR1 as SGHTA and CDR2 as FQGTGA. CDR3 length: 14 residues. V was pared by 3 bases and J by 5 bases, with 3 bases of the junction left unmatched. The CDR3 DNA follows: TGTGCCAGCAGCTTGGACAGGGCTCACAATGAGCAGTTCTTC. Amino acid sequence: CASSLDRAHNEQFF.

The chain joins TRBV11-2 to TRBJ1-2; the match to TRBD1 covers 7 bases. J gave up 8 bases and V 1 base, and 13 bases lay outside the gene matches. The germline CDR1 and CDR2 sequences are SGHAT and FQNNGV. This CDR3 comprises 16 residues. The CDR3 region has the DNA TGTGCCAGCAGCTTAGTTCCCGGGACAGTGATGCGCGGCTACACCTTC. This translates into CASSLVPGTVMRGYTF.

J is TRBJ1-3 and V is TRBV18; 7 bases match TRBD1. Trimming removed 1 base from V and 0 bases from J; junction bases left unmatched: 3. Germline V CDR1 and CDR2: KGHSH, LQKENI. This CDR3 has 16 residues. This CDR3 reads CASSPQGADSGNTIYF. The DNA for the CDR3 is TGTGCCAGCTCACCACAGGGGGCGGACTCTGGAAACACCATATATTTT. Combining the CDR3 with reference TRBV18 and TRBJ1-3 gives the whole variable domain NAGVMQNPRHLVRRRGQEARLRCSPMKGHSHVYWYRQLPEEGLKFMVYLQKENIIDESGMPKERFSAEFPKEGPSILRIQQVVRGDSAAYFCASSPQGADSGNTIYFGEGSWLTVV.

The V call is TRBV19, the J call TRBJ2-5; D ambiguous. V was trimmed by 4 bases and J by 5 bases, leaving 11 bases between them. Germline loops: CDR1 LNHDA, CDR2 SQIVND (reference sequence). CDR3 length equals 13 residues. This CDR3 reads CASSTVARETQYF. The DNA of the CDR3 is TGTGCCAGTAGTACAGTAGCCAGGGAGACCCAGTACTTC.

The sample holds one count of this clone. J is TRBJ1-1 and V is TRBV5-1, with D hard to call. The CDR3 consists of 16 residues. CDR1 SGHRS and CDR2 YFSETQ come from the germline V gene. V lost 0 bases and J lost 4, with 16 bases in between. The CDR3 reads CASSLGTTLWGTEAFF. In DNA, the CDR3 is TGCGCCAGCAGCTTGGGGACTACCCTATGGGGCACTGAAGCTTTCTTT.

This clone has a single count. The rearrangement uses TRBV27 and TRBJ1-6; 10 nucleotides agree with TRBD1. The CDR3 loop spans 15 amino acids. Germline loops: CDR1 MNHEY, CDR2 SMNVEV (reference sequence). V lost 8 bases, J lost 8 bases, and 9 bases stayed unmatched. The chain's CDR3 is CASGRQGALYSPLHF. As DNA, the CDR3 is TGTGCCAGCGGGCGACAGGGGGCTCTTTATTCACCCCTCCACTTT.

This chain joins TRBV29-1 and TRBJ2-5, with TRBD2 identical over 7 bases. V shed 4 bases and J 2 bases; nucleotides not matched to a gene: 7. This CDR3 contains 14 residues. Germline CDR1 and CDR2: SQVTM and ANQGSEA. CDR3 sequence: CSVGFGGGQETQYF. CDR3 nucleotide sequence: TGCAGCGTTGGGTTCGGCGGGGGACAAGAGACCCAGTACTTC.

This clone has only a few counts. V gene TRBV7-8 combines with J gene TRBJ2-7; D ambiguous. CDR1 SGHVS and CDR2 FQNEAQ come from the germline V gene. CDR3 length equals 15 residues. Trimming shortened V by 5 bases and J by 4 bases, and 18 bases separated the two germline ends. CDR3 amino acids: CASSLLGTVNYEQYF. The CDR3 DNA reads TGTGCCAGCAGCCTCCTTGGAACAGTCAATTACGAGCAGTACTTC.

CDR3 in DNA: TGTGCCACCAGTGATAAACAGAGACCACAAGAGACCCAGTACTTC. It is translated as CATSDKQRPQETQYF. The V gene is TRBV24-1, the J gene TRBJ2-5; D call uncertain. Trimming left V 3 bases short and J 2 bases short, with 12 bases between. The CDR3 consists of 15 residues. Germline values: CDR1 KGHDR, CDR2 SFDVKD.

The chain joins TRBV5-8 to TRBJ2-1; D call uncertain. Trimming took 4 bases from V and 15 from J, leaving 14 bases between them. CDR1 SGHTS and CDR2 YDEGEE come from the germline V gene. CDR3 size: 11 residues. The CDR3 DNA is TGTGCCAGCAGCCTAAAGAGCTCCCTGTTCTTC. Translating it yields CASSLKSSLFF.

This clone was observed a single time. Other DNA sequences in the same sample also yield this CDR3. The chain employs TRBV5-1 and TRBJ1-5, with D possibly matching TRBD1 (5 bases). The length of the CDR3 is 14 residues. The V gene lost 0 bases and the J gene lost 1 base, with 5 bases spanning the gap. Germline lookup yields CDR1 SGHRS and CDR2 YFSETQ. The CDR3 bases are TGCGCCAGCAGCTTGGGGGGGAGCAATCAGCCCCAGCATTTT. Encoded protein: CASSLGGSNQPQHF.

This CDR3 is CASSIGAGASTGELFF. CDR3 sequence (DNA): TGTGCCAGTAGTATAGGAGCGGGGGCCTCTACCGGGGAGCTGTTTTTT. The rearrangement uses TRBV19 and TRBJ2-2; TRBD2 matches at 8 bases. CDR3 length: 16 amino acids. After removal of 1 base from V and 5 bases from J, the junction contained 6 bases not matched to a gene. Germline-derived CDR1 and CDR2 are LNHDA and SQIVND (reference sequence).

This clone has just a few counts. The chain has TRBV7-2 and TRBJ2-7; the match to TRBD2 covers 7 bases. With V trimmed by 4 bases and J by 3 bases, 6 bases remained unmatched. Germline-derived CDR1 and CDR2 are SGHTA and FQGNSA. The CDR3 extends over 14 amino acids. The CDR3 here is CASSSNGLVYEQYF. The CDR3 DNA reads TGTGCCAGCAGCTCGAACGGACTAGTCTACGAGCAGTACTTC.

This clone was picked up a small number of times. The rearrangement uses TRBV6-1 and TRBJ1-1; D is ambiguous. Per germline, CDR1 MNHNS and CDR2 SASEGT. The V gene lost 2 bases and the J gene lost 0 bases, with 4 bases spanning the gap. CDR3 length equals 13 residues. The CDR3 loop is CASSERVNTEAFF. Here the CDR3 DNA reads TGTGCCAGCAGTGAAAGGGTGAACACTGAAGCTTTCTTT.

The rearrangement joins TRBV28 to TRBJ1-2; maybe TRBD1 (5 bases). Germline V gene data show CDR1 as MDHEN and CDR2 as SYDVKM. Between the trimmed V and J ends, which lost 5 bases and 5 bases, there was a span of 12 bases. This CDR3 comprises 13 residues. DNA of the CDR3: TGTGCCAGCAGTCAGGGTTCGGTATATGGCTACACCTTC. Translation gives CASSQGSVYGYTF.

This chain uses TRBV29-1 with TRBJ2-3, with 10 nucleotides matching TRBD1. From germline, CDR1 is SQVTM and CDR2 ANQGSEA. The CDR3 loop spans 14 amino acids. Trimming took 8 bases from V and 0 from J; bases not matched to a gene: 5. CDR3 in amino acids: CSFRDRGSTDTQYF. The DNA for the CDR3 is TGCAGCTTCCGGGACAGGGGAAGCACAGATACGCAGTATTTT.

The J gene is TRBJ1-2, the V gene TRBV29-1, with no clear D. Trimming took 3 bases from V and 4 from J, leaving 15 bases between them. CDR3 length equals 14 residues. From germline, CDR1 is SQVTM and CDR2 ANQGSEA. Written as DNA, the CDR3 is TGCAGCGTTGACCTACCCGCCGGGAGCTATGGCTACACCTTC. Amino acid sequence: CSVDLPAGSYGYTF. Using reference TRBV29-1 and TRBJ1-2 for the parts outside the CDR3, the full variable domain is SAVISQKPSRDICQRGTSLTIQCQVDSQVTMMFWYRQQPGQSLTLIATANQGSEATYESGFVIDKFPISRPNLTFSTLTVSNMSPEDSSIYLCSVDLPAGSYGYTFGSGTRLTVV.

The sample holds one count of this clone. CDR3 region: CASSLVQYHQPQHF. In nucleotides, the CDR3 is TGTGCCAGCAGCTTGGTTCAGTATCATCAGCCCCAGCATTTT. The genes are TRBV5-8 and TRBJ1-5; no clear D gene. Germline-derived CDR1 and CDR2 are SGHTS and YDEGEE. The length of the CDR3 is 14 residues. Trimming removed 0 bases at V and 5 bases at J, with 9 bases between.

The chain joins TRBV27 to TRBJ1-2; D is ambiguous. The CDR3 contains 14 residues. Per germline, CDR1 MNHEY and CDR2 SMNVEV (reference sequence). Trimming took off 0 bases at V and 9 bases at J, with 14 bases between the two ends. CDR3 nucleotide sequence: TGTGCCAGCAGTTTATCGAACGGGCTTGGTAGCTACACCTTC. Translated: CASSLSNGLGSYTF.

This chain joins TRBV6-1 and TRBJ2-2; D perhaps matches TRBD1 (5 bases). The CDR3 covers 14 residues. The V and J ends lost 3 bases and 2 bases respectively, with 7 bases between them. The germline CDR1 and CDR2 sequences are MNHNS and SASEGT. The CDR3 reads CASSDRGNTGELFF. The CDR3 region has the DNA TGTGCCAGCAGTGATAGGGGAAACACCGGGGAGCTGTTTTTT.

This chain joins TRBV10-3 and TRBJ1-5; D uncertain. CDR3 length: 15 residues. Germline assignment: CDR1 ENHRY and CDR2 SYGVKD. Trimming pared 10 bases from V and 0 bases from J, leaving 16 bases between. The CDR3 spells CATTRENYSNQPQHF. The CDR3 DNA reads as TGTGCCACCACCCGGGAAAACTATAGCAATCAGCCCCAGCATTTT.

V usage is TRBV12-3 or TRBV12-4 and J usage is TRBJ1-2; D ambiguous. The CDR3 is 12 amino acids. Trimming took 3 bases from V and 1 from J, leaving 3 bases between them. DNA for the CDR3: TGTGCCAGCAGTTTGATTAACTATGGCTACACCTTC. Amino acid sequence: CASSLINYGYTF.

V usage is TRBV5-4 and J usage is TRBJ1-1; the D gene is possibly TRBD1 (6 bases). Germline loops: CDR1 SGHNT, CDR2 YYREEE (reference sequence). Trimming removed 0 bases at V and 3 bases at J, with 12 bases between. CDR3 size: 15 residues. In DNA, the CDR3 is TGTGCCAGCAGCTTGGGTGCTAGGGGGGACACTGAAGCTTTCTTT. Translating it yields CASSLGARGDTEAFF.